What follows are 20 T cell receptor beta chains derived from one specimen sequenced in a study of shared clonotypes between healthy human individuals (dated by TCRdb to the early 2020s). The library came from the immunoSEQ multiplex PCR assay. TCRdb took this table from immuneACCESS and kept in-frame rearrangements with V and J called. Such tables lack part of the clones; where checked against another copy, unresolved V genes explain under half of the gap, and the rest is unexplained. The sample table shows a few million clones, and around nine tenths are seen once. The ten biggest clones cover around 0.15% of the sample. The sequencing input was naive CD4+ T cells sorted from blood. The cell subset or site label of this sample denotes: CD45RA+ positively selected. These TCRs come from a man between 18 and 35 years old in good health.

The chain joins TRBV6-1 to TRBJ1-4; possibly TRBD1 for D (6 bases). With 4 bases removed from V and 8 bases from J, the gap between germline ends came to 11 bases. Germline V gives CDR1 MNHNS, CDR2 SASEGT. The CDR3 has 13 amino acids. The CDR3 here is CASSGTEREKLFF. The CDR3, as DNA: TGTGCCAGCAGTGGGACAGAGAGGGAAAAACTGTTTTTT.

The chain has TRBV5-1 and TRBJ2-5; 8 positions agree with TRBD1. Germline V gene sequence: CDR1 SGHRS, CDR2 YFSETQ. V trimming: 4 bases; J trimming: 3 bases; junction bases outside the gene matches: 11. CDR3 length: 16 amino acids. CDR3 bases: TGCGCCAGCAGCATAGGACAGGGCAAAGGCGAAGAGACCCAGTACTTC. It encodes CASSIGQGKGEETQYF.

The chain carries TRBV12-5 and TRBJ2-3; TRBD1 matches at 7 bases. Germline CDR1 LGHNT, CDR2 FRNRAP. J lost 7 bases, V lost 1 base, and 5 bases had no gene match. This CDR3 has 14 residues. The CDR3 reads CASGLGDSLYTQYF. In DNA form, the CDR3 reads TGTGCTAGTGGTTTGGGGGACAGCCTTTATACGCAGTATTTT.

The chain uses TRBV19 and TRBJ1-4, with TRBD1 as a possible D gene (6 bases). Trimming removed 6 bases at V and 8 bases at J, with 10 bases between. The CDR3 runs to 12 residues. The germline gives CDR1 LNHDA, CDR2 SQIVND (reference sequence). CDR3 in DNA: TGTGCCAGTAGGGGGGCAAGAGAAAAACTGTTTTTT. Protein product: CASRGAREKLFF.

The rearrangement uses TRBV5-1 and TRBJ2-7; the match to TRBD1 covers 12 bases. The trim removed 3 bases at V and 5 bases at J, leaving 3 bases unmatched. In germline, CDR1 is SGHRS, CDR2 YFSETQ. This CDR3 spans 14 amino acids. CDR3 sequence (DNA): TGCGCCAGCAGCTCGGGACAGGGGGCGCACGAGCAGTACTTC. Amino acid sequence: CASSSGQGAHEQYF.

The chain couples TRBV7-5 to TRBJ2-2; the table names TRBD2, a call not compared with the DNA. TRBV7-5 is a documented pseudogene. The CDR3 extends over 13 amino acids. The CDR3, as DNA: TGTGCCAGAAGGACGCCTAGCAGCCGGGGAGCTGTTTTT. Amino acid sequence: CARRTPSSRGAVF.

This chain uses TRBV7-2 with TRBJ1-4; TRBD1 matches 8 bases. Germline loops: CDR1 SGHTA, CDR2 FQGNSA. The ends lost 5 bases at V and 3 bases at J; junction bases unmatched: 8. This CDR3 contains 16 residues. Here the CDR3 reads CASSADRGRANEKLFF. CDR3 in DNA: TGTGCCAGCAGCGCCGACAGGGGACGAGCTAATGAAAAACTGTTTTTT.

The V gene is TRBV27, the J gene TRBJ2-7; 12 bases line up with TRBD2. J lost 0 bases, V lost 5 bases, and 2 bases had no gene match. This CDR3 region has 15 residues. The germline V gene encodes CDR1 MNHEY and CDR2 SMNVEV (reference sequence). The chain's CDR3 is CASSKLAGGSYEQYF. The CDR3 DNA is TGTGCCAGCAGTAAACTAGCGGGGGGCTCCTACGAGCAGTACTTC.

This chain uses TRBV7-9 with TRBJ2-7; tentative D call: TRBD1 (5 bases). Germline CDR1 is SEHNR and CDR2 is FQNEAQ (reference sequence). This CDR3 contains 16 residues. V lost 4 bases, J lost 3 bases, and 19 bases lay in between. The CDR3 DNA reads TGTGCCAGCAGCTCCCTTTATCACAGGTCCATCTACGAGCAGTACTTC. It specifies CASSSLYHRSIYEQYF.

This chain links TRBV27 with TRBJ1-1, with 9 positions matching TRBD1. This CDR3 region has 14 residues. CDR1 and CDR2 (germline): MNHEY, SMNVEV (reference sequence). Losses at the gene ends were 4 bases for V and 4 bases for J; bases not matched to a gene: 4. The CDR3 sequence: CASSSTGGFTEAFF. The DNA of the CDR3 is TGTGCCAGCAGTTCGACAGGGGGATTCACTGAAGCTTTCTTT.

The chain uses TRBV29-1 and TRBJ1-1, with D possibly matching TRBD1 (5 bases). The CDR3 extends over 14 amino acids. Per germline, CDR1 SQVTM and CDR2 ANQGSEA. V was pared by 6 bases and J by 3 bases, with 17 bases between. The CDR3 nucleotides read TGCAGCGTCTTCTCAGGGCCAGAGTACACTGAAGCTTTCTTT. It translates to CSVFSGPEYTEAFF.

This chain uses TRBV5-1 with TRBJ2-6, with unresolved D. Germline V CDR1 and CDR2: SGHRS, YFSETQ. V lost 0 bases, J lost 0 bases, and 10 bases lay in between. The CDR3 contains 17 residues. Here the CDR3 DNA reads TGCGCCAGCAGCTTGGAAGGCGGCAGCTCTGGGGCCAACGTCCTGACTTTC. It codes for CASSLEGGSSGANVLTF.

This CDR3 reads CASTGGNDGYTF. For the CDR3, the DNA is TGTGCCAGCACTGGAGGGAATGATGGCTACACCTTC. The gene calls are TRBV7-9 and TRBJ1-2; D unresolved. The CDR3 loop spans 12 amino acids. Germline CDR1 SEHNR, CDR2 FQNEAQ (reference sequence). The ends were cut back, 7 bases at V and 6 bases at J, with 12 bases in the middle.

The rearrangement joins TRBV11-1 to TRBJ2-2; D remains unclear. This CDR3 spans 14 amino acids. Between the trimmed V and J ends, which lost 8 bases and 4 bases, there was a span of 14 bases. Germline V gene lookup returns CDR1 SGHAT and CDR2 FQDESV (reference sequence). The CDR3 reads CASPSTHITGELFF. The DNA of the CDR3 is TGTGCCAGCCCATCCACCCATATCACCGGGGAGCTGTTTTTT.

The chain recombines TRBV6-1 with TRBJ2-2, with D tentatively TRBD1 or TRBD2 (6 bases each). Trimming took off 6 bases at V and 8 bases at J, with 19 bases between the two ends. Looked up from germline, CDR1 is MNHNS and CDR2 is SASEGT. This CDR3 spans 15 amino acids. The CDR3 DNA reads TGTGCCAGCAGCCGAAACAGGGAGGCAACGGGGGAGCTGTTTTTT. This gives the protein CASSRNREATGELFF.

The V and J genes are TRBV25-1 and TRBJ2-7, with 7 bases aligning to TRBD2. Trimming at V came to 1 base and at J to 0 bases, leaving 3 bases not matched to a gene. CDR1 and CDR2 from the germline V gene are MGHDK and SYGVNS. CDR3 length: 15 amino acids. CDR3 loop: CASSELGGSSYEQYF. The CDR3 DNA sequence: TGTGCCAGCAGTGAATTGGGGGGGAGCTCCTACGAGCAGTACTTC.

This clone occurred once. CDR3 DNA: TGTGCCAGCAGCGATCCCGGGACGCAGTACTTC. Translated, it gives CASSDPGTQYF. The genes are TRBV9 and TRBJ2-7, with D perhaps matching TRBD1 or TRBD2 (5 bases each). The ends were cut back, 3 bases at V and 9 bases at J, with 10 bases in the middle. Germline assignment: CDR1 SGDLS and CDR2 YYNGEE. CDR3 length equals 11 residues.

V usage is TRBV25-1 and J usage is TRBJ1-6; no definite D call. Germline values: CDR1 MGHDK, CDR2 SYGVNS. Trimming took off 3 bases at V and 11 bases at J, with 20 bases between the two ends. The CDR3 consists of 16 residues. The CDR3 DNA follows: TGTGCCAGCAGTGACTCCGGGTACATCGGTCGTCCACCCCTCCACTTT. Translation: CASSDSGYIGRPPLHF. The entire variable domain, with the rest obtained from reference TRBV25-1 and TRBJ1-6, is as follows: EADIYQTPRYLVIGTGKKITLECSQTMGHDKMYWYQQDPGMELHLIHYSYGVNSTEKGDLSSESTVSRIRTEHFPLTLESARPSHTSQYLCASSDSGYIGRPPLHFGNGTRLTVT.

V and J are TRBV4-1 and TRBJ1-5; a weak D match, TRBD1 (6 bases). The CDR3 has 18 residues. V was clipped by 4 bases and J by 4 bases, with 23 bases between them. Per the germline V gene, CDR1 is MGHRA and CDR2 is YSYEKL. The CDR3 DNA follows: TGCGCCAGCAGCCCCGCCCCCGGGGCCCTAGGGGGAAATCAGCCCCAGCATTTT. This codes for CASSPAPGALGGNQPQHF.

The chain carries TRBV5-1 and TRBJ2-6; D gene uncertain. Germline V CDR1 and CDR2: SGHRS, YFSETQ. V was cut by 3 bases and J by 1 base, with 8 bases left in between. There are 15 residues in the CDR3. CDR3: CASSYDNSGANVLTF. As DNA, the CDR3 is TGCGCCAGCAGCTATGACAATTCTGGGGCCAACGTCCTGACTTTC.